The present entry profiles one TCR beta chain with its context. Its antigen is unidentified. This entry is derived from a study of blood T cells in healthy people across ages. General study findings and limits: The recorded TCR beta diversity per million T cells decreased in a roughly linear manner with age.

Looked up from germline, CDR1 is MNHEY and CDR2 is SVGAGI. There are 15 residues in the CDR3. The V end was cut by 6 bases, the J end by 8 bases, with 19 bases between. Then a second PCR, running about 6 to 12 cycles, was carried out with a sample-barcoded 5' primer and a J-beta primer mix. MiXCR was run by TCRdb on the 5' RACE reads, yielding one entry per CDR3 protein. Of around 520,000 distinct CDR3 sequences listed, 25% to 35% are singletons. These data were likewise used in another study, on T cells of mothers and their children.

V and J are TRBV6-5 and TRBJ1-4, with a tentative D call TRBD1 (6 bases). Sequenced: blood. The receptor's source is a boy between 2 and 10 years old in good health. The CDR3 DNA follows: TGTGCCAGCAGGTCTCGACAGGTCTTGGGGGAAAAACTGTTTTTT. Amino acids: CASRSRQVLGEKLFF.